The TCR beta chain under discussion was sequenced for a study of cytomegalovirus exposure and HLA in healthy donors. Both 60 Vbeta primers and 13 Jbeta primers went into the PCR. Generated by immunoSEQ multiplex PCR, the TCRdb table keeps only in-frame clones and is missing some. In the table there are around 150,000 clones, roughly four fifths of which are singletons. Germline V gene lookup returns CDR1 LGHNA and CDR2 YNFKEQ. Trimming pared 4 bases from V and 5 bases from J, leaving 17 bases between. The CDR3 runs 15 residues. This chain uses TRBV4-2 with TRBJ2-5, with no clear D. This sequence was found in a female donor in good health and CMV-seropositive. Input material: PBMCs. CDR3 protein: CASSPEPRYFETQYF. The CDR3 DNA follows: TGTGCCAGCAGCCCTGAACCTAGATACTTCGAGACCCAGTACTTC.